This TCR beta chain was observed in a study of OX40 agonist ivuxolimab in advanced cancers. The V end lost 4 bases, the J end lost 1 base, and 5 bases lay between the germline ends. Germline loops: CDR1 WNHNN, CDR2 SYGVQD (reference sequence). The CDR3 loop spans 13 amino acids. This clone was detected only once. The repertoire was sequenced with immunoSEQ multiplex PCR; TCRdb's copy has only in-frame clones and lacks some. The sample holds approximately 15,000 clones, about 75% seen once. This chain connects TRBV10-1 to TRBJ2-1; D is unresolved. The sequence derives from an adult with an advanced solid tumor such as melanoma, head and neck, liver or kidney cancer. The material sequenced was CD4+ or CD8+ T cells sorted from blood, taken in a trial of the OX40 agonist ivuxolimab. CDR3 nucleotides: TGCGCCAGCAGTGTGGGGTCCTACAATGAGCAGTTCTTC. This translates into CASSVGSYNEQFF.